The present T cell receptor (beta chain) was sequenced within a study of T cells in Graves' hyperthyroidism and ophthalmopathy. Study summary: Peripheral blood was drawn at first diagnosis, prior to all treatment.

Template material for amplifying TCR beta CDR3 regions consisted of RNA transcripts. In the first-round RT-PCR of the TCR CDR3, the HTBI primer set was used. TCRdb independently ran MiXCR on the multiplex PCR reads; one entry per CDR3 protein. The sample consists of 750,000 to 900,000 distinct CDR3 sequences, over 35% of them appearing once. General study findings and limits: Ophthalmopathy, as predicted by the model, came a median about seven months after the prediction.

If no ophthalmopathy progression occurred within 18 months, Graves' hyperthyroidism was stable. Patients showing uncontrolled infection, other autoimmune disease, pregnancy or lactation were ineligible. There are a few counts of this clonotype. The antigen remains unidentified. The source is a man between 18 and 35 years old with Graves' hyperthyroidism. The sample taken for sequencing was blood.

CDR3 protein: CASSLAPTDTQYF. DNA for the CDR3: TGTGCCAGCAGCTTAGCGCCAACAGATACGCAGTATTTT. V gene TRBV7-8 combines with J gene TRBJ2-3; D is undetermined. The CDR3 consists of 13 residues. Trimming removed 0 bases from V and 3 bases from J, with 4 bases in between. CDR1 and CDR2 from the germline V gene are SGHVS and FQNEAQ.